The rows below give T cell receptor beta chains drawn from one sample of a study of T cell responses to AZD1222 COVID-19 vaccine. Repertoires were generated with immunoSEQ multiplex PCR, while TCRdb's copy carries only in-frame clones and drops some. The data show more than 120,000 clones, with roughly 90% seen just once and around 1.6% held by the top ten. The specimen was peripheral blood, collected 28 days after the second AZD1222 dose. The source of these receptors is an adult who received the AZD1222 COVID-19 vaccine. Each CDR3 is given with its conserved first and last residue. A D gene is named only where the DNA matches it firmly. Clone sizes are given selectively: once, few, many, or a class where the clone is expanded.

j_call d_call clone_size v_call cdr3_aa cdr3_nt
TRBJ2-2 TRBD2 - TRBV10-3 CAVGTSGGDTGELFF TGTGCCGTCGGGACTAGCGGGGGAGACACCGGGGAGCTGTTTTTT
TRBJ1-1 - - TRBV7-3 CASSLGPQNTEAFF TGTGCCAGCAGCTTAGGTCCGCAGAACACTGAAGCTTTCTTT
TRBJ2-2 - - TRBV14 CASSPRGRGGSGELFF TGTGCCAGCAGCCCTAGGGGCAGGGGTGGATCCGGGGAGCTGTTTTTT
TRBJ1-2 - - TRBV5-1 CASSTVGGRDGYTF TGCGCCAGCAGCACTGTTGGGGGGCGCGATGGCTACACCTTC
TRBJ1-3 - - TRBV9 CASSVEVGVEGNTIYF TGTGCCAGCAGCGTAGAAGTAGGGGTAGAGGGAAACACCATATATTTT
TRBJ2-5 - - TRBV11-2 CASSLQGYQETQYF TGTGCCAGCAGCTTACAGGGATACCAAGAGACCCAGTACTTC
TRBJ2-1 TRBD1 - TRBV6-5 CASSLTGSHEQFF TGTGCCAGCAGCCTGACAGGGTCCCATGAGCAGTTCTTC
TRBJ1-1 - - TRBV5-5 CASSLEPQRPLAFF TGTGCCAGCAGCTTGGAGCCGCAGAGACCTTTAGCTTTCTTT
TRBJ1-5 TRBD1 - TRBV6-6 CASSLNRGAASNQPQHF TGTGCCAGCAGTCTGAACAGGGGTGCCGCTAGCAATCAGCCCCAGCATTTT
TRBJ1-2 - once TRBV7-3 CASRPGPLEGYTF TGTGCCAGCAGGCCAGGGCCCCTGGAAGGCTACACCTTC
TRBJ1-1 - - TRBV4-1 CASSQGLLGTEAFF TGCGCCAGCAGCCAAGGGCTCCTTGGCACTGAAGCTTTCTTT
TRBJ2-2 TRBD1 - TRBV3-1/TRBV3-2 CASSQGDRRNTGELFF TGTGCCAGCAGCCAAGGGGACAGGAGAAACACCGGGGAGCTGTTTTTT
TRBJ1-2 - - TRBV21-1 CASSKQGALGTNYGYTF TGTGCCAGCAGCAAACAGGGTGCCTTGGGGACTAACTATGGCTACACCTTC
TRBJ2-5 TRBD2 - TRBV19 CASSGRGETQYF TGTGCCAGTAGCGGGAGGGGCGAGACCCAGTACTTC
TRBJ1-5 - - TRBV4-1 CASSQDLGQPQHF TGCGCCAGCAGCCAAGATCTAGGGCAGCCCCAGCATTTT
TRBJ2-2 - - TRBV11-2 CASSVRQLDAGELFF TGTGCCAGCAGCGTCCGACAGTTGGACGCCGGGGAGCTGTTTTTT
TRBJ1-1 TRBD1 few TRBV5-1 CASSLRGQGAGNTEAFF TGCGCCAGCAGCTTGAGAGGACAGGGGGCGGGGAACACTGAAGCTTTCTTT
TRBJ2-1 - - TRBV29-1 CSVEKQGGRWNEQFF TGCAGCGTTGAAAAACAGGGCGGTAGGTGGAATGAGCAGTTCTTC
TRBJ2-5 TRBD2 - TRBV5-8 CASRLGLAGGLETQYF TGTGCCAGCAGACTTGGACTAGCGGGAGGTTTGGAGACCCAGTACTTC
TRBJ1-4 TRBD1 - TRBV5-1 CASSPGTGGHEKLFF TGCGCCAGCAGCCCCGGGACAGGGGGCCACGAAAAACTGTTTTTT
TRBJ1-5 - - TRBV3-1/TRBV3-2 CASSQGTLDQPQHF TGTGCCAGCAGCCAAGGGACTTTAGATCAGCCCCAGCATTTT
TRBJ2-7 - - TRBV6-6 CASSYSGDYRYEQYF TGTGCCAGCAGTTACTCGGGAGACTACCGCTACGAGCAGTACTTC
TRBJ2-3 - once TRBV20-1 CSASGGTDTQYF TGCAGTGCTAGTGGGGGCACAGATACGCAGTATTTT
TRBJ1-2 - - TRBV29-1 CSVDPLGGNGYTF TGCAGCGTTGATCCCCTCGGGGGGAATGGCTACACCTTC